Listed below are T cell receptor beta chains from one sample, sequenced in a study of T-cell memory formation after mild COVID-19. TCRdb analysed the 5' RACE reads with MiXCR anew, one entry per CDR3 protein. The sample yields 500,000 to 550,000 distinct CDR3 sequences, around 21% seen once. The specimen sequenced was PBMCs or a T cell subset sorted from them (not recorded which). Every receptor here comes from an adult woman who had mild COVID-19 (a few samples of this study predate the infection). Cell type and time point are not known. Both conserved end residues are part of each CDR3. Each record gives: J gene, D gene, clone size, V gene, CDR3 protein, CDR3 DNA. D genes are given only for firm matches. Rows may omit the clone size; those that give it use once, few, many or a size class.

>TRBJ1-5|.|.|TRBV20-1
CSASRTPGGQPQHF
TGCAGTGCTAGTAGAACACCTGGGGGTCAGCCCCAGCATTTT
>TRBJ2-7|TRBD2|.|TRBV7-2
CASSSGTSGSGYYEQYF
TGTGCCAGCAGCTCCGGGACTAGCGGGAGTGGTTACTACGAGCAGTACTTC
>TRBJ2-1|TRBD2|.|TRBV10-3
CAIRSGLAGHNEQFF
TGTGCCATCAGATCCGGACTAGCGGGGCACAATGAGCAGTTCTTC
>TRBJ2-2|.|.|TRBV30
CAWSMGQLNTGELFF
TGTGCCTGGAGTATGGGCCAGCTGAACACCGGGGAGCTGTTTTTT
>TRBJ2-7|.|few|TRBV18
CASSPSVAAGDEQYF
TGTGCCAGCTCACCTTCGGTAGCAGCTGGTGACGAGCAGTACTTC
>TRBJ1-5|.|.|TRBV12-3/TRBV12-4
CASSFRPAGRARGPSNQPQHF
TGTGCCAGCAGTTTTCGACCTGCGGGACGCGCTAGGGGCCCAAGCAATCAGCCCCAGCATTTT
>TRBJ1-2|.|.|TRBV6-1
CASSEGSTLYGYTF
TGTGCCAGCAGTGAGGGGTCCACCTTATATGGCTACACCTTC
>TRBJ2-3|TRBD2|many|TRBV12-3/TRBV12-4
CASSLDVGGADTQYF
TGTGCCAGCAGTTTAGACGTTGGGGGGGCAGATACGCAGTATTTT
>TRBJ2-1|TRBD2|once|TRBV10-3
CAIGVGGIFYNEQFF
TGTGCCATCGGCGTGGGAGGGATTTTCTACAATGAGCAGTTCTTC
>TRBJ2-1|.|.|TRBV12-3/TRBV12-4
CASRFAGPNEQFF
TGTGCCAGCAGATTTGCGGGACCCAATGAGCAGTTCTTC
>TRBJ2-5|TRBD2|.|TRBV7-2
CASSLDRLAGYQETQYF
TGTGCCAGCAGCTTAGATCGACTAGCGGGATACCAAGAGACCCAGTACTTC
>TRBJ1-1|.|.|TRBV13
CASRRMQGNTEAFF
TGTGCCAGCAGGCGTATGCAGGGGAACACTGAAGCTTTCTTT
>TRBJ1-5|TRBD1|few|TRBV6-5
CASSYSGTVNQPQHF
TGTGCCAGCAGTTACTCCGGGACAGTTAATCAGCCCCAGCATTTT
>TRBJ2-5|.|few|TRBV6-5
CASSYAGSETQYF
TGTGCCAGCAGTTACGCAGGGTCAGAGACCCAGTACTTC
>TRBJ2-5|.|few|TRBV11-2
CASSPGVWETQYF
TGTGCCAGCAGCCCGGGGGTTTGGGAGACCCAGTACTTC
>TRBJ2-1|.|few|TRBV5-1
CASSYGGNNEQFF
TGCGCCAGCAGCTACGGAGGCAACAATGAGCAGTTCTTC
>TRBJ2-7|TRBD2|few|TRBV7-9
CASSPRGGRPSYEQYF
TGTGCCAGCAGCCCGCGGGGCGGGAGGCCTTCCTACGAGCAGTACTTC
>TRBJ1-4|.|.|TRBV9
CASSVMGGNDEKLFF
TGTGCCAGCAGCGTCATGGGGGGGAATGACGAAAAACTGTTTTTT
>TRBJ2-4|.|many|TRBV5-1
CASSLIPKQGNIQYF
TGCGCCAGCAGCTTGATTCCCAAACAGGGAAACATTCAGTACTTC
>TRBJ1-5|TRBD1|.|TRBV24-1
CATSASPGQGAREPQHF
TGTGCCACCAGTGCTTCACCGGGACAGGGGGCCAGGGAGCCCCAGCATTTT